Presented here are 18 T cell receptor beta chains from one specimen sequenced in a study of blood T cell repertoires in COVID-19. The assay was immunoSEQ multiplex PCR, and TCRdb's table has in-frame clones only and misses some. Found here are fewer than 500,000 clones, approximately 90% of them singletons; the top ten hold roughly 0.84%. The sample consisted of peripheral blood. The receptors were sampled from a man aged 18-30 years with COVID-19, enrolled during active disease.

The CDR3 region has the DNA TGTGCCAGTAGTATAGTAGGGGGAGCTCAGCCCCAGCATTTT. Translated, it gives CASSIVGGAQPQHF. This chain connects TRBV19 to TRBJ1-5; D is perhaps TRBD1 (6 bases). V was cut by 1 base and J by 6 bases, with 10 bases left in between. The CDR3 extends over 14 amino acids. Germline values: CDR1 LNHDA, CDR2 SQIVND (reference sequence).

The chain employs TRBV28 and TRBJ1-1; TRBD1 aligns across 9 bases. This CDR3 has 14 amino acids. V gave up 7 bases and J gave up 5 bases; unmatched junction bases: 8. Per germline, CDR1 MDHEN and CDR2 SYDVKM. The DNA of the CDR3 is TGTGCCAGCAATTGGGGACAGGGCGGTACTGAAGCTTTCTTT. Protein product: CASNWGQGGTEAFF. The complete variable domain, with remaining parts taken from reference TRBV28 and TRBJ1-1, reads DVKVTQSSRYLVKRTGEKVFLECVQDMDHENMFWYRQDPGLGLRLIYFSYDVKMKEKGDIPEGYSVSREKKERFSLILESASTNQTSMYLCASNWGQGGTEAFFGQGTRLTVV.

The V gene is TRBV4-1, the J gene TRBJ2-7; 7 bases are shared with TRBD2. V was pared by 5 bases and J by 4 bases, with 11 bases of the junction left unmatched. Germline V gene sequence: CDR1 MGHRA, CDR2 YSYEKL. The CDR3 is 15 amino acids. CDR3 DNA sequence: TGCGCCAGCAGCGACGGGGGAGGGAGAGTTTACGAGCAGTACTTC. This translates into CASSDGGGRVYEQYF.

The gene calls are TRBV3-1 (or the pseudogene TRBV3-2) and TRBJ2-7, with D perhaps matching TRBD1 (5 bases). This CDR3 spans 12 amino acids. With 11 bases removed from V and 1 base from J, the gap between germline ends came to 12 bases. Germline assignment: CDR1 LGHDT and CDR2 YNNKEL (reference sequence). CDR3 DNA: TGTGCCGTAAAAGGGGATTCCTACGAGCAGTACTTC. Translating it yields CAVKGDSYEQYF.

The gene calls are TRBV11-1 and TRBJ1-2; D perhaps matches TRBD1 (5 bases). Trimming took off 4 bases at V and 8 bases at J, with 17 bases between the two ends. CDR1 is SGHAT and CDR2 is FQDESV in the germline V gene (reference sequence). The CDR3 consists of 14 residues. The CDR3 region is CASSSGMGRGGYTF. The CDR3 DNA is TGTGCCAGCAGCTCTGGGATGGGAAGGGGCGGCTACACCTTC.

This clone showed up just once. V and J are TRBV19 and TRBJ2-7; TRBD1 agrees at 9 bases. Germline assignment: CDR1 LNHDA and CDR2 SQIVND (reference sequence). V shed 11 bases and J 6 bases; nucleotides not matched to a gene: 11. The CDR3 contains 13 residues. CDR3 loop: CASKWTGAGEQYF. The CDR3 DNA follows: TGTGCCTCCAAGTGGACAGGGGCTGGCGAGCAGTACTTC.

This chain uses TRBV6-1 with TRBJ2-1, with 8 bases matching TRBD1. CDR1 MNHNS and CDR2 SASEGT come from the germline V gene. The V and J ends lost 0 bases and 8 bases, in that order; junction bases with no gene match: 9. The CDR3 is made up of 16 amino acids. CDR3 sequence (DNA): TGTGCCAGCAGTGAAGCCGGGTACAGGGGGTTGCATGAGCAGTTCTTC. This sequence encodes CASSEAGYRGLHEQFF.

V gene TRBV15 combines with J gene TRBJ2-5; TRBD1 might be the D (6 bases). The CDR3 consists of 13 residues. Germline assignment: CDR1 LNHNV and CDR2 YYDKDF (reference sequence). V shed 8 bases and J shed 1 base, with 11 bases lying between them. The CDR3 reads CATVPTGQETQYF. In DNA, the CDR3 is TGTGCCACCGTCCCGACAGGCCAAGAGACCCAGTACTTC.

This CDR3 is CASSLVAVYTTSGAANNEQFF. CDR3 in DNA: TGCGCCAGCAGCTTGGTCGCGGTCTATACGACTAGCGGGGCGGCTAACAATGAGCAGTTCTTC. This chain uses TRBV5-1 with TRBJ2-1, with 11 bases identical to TRBD2. The J segment lost 5 bases and the V segment lost 0 bases, leaving 19 bases of the junction unmatched. Germline lookup yields CDR1 SGHRS and CDR2 YFSETQ. The CDR3 is made up of 21 amino acids.

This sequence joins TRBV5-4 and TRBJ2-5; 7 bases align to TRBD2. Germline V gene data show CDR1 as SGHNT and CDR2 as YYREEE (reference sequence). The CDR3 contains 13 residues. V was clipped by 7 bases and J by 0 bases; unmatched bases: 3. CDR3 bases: TGTGCCAGCGCTAGCGGAAACCAAGAGACCCAGTACTTC. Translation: CASASGNQETQYF.

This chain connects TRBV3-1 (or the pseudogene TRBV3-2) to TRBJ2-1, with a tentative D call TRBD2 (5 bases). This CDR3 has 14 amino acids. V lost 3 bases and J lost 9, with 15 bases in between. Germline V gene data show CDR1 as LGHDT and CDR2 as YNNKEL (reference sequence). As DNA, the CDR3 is TGTGCCAGCAGCCAGGGAGACTCCCGGCTTGAGCAGTTCTTC. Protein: CASSQGDSRLEQFF.

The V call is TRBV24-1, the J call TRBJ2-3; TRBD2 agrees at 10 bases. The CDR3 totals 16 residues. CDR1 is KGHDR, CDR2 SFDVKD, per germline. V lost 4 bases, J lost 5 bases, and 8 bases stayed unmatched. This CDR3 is CATSESAGGPRDTQYF. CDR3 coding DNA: TGTGCCACCAGTGAATCAGCGGGAGGGCCGAGAGATACGCAGTATTTT.

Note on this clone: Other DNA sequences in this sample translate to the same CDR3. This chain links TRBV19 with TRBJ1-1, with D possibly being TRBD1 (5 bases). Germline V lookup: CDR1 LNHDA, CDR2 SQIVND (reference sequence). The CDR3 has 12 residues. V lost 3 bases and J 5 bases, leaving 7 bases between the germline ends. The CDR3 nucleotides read TGTGCCAGTAGTATGGGGGGAACTGAAGCTTTCTTT. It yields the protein CASSMGGTEAFF.

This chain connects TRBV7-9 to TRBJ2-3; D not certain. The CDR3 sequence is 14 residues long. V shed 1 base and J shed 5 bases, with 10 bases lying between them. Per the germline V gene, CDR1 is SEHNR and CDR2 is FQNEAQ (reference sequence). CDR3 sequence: CASSLVGAVDTQYF. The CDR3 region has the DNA TGTGCCAGCAGCTTAGTAGGAGCCGTAGATACGCAGTATTTT.

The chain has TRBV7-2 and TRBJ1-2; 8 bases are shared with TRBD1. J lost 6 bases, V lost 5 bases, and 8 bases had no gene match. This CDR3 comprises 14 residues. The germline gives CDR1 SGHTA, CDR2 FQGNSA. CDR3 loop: CASSPQGVSHGYTF. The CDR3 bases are TGTGCCAGCAGCCCACAGGGGGTTAGTCATGGCTACACCTTC. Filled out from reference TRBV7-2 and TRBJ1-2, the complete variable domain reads GAGVSQSPSNKVTEKGKDVELRCDPISGHTALYWYRQSLGQGLEFLIYFQGNSAPDKSGLPSDRFSAERTGGSVSTLTIQRTQQEDSAVYLCASSPQGVSHGYTFGSGTRLTVV.

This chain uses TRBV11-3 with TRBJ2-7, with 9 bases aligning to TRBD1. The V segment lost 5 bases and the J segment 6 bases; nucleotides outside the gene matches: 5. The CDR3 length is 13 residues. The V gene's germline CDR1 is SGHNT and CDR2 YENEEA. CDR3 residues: CASSVGQGAEQYF. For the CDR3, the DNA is TGTGCCAGCAGCGTGGGACAGGGTGCCGAGCAGTACTTC. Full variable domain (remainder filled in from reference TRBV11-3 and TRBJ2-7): EAGVVQSPRYKIIEKKQPVAFWCNPISGHNTLYWYLQNLGQGPELLIRYENEEAVDDSQLPKDRFSAERLKGVDSTLKIQPAELGDSAVYLCASSVGQGAEQYFGPGTRLTVT.

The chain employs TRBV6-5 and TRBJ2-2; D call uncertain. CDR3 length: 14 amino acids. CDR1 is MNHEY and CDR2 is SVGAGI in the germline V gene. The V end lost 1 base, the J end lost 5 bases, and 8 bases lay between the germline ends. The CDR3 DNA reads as TGTGCCAGCAGTTACTTGAGGCCAACCGGGGAGCTGTTTTTT. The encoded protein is CASSYLRPTGELFF.

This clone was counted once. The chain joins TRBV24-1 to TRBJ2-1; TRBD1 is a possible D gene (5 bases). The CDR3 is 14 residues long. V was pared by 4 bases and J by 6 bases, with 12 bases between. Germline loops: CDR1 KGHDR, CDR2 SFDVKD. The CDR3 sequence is CATSETLQGNEQFF. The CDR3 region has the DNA TGTGCCACCAGTGAGACGCTCCAGGGCAATGAGCAGTTCTTC.